These T cell receptor beta chains were read from a single sample in a study of blood T cells in healthy people across ages. TCRdb redid the calling of the 5' RACE reads with MiXCR, one entry per CDR3 protein. The repertoire holds roughly 800,000 distinct CDR3 sequences, roughly 40% seen once, with around 13% in the top ten. What was sequenced was blood. The receptor set was obtained from a young man in good health. The CDR3 runs from the conserved cysteine through the conserved F or W. D genes are given only for firm matches. Not every row has a clone size; where given, it reads once, few, many or a size class.

d_call,clone_size,v_call,j_call,cdr3_nt,cdr3_aa
-,-,TRBV4-1,TRBJ2-1,TGCGCCAGCAGCCAAGATCTCGACGTCCGGCAGTTCTTC,CASSQDLDVRQFF
-,-,TRBV5-1,TRBJ2-1,TGCGCCAGCAGCTTCCGGGGAGGAGGGAATGAGCAGTTCTTC,CASSFRGGGNEQFF
-,-,TRBV20-1,TRBJ1-5,TGCAGTGCTAGAATGGGGTATAGCAATCAGCCCCAGCATTTT,CSARMGYSNQPQHF
-,-,TRBV10-3,TRBJ2-7,TGTGCCATCAGTGAAGGCCGAAGCTCCTACAATGAGCAGTACTTC,CAISEGRSSYNEQYF
-,-,TRBV20-1,TRBJ2-5,TGCAGTGCTAGGGCTGGGTCACTGAAAAGGCAAGTCGATGAGCAGTACTTC,CSARAGSLKRQVDEQYF
-,-,TRBV7-2,TRBJ1-6,TGTGCCAGCAGCTACGGACGGCGGAATTCACCCCTCCACTTT,CASSYGRRNSPLHF
-,once,TRBV3-1,TRBJ2-1,TGTGCCAGCAGCCAAGAACGGATCTCCTACAATGAGCAGTTCTTC,CASSQERISYNEQFF
TRBD1,-,TRBV3-1,TRBJ2-5,TGTGCCAGCAGCCCATACAGGGGCAGAGCTCAAGAGACCCAGTACTTC,CASSPYRGRAQETQYF
TRBD2,once,TRBV3-1,TRBJ2-3,TGTGCCAGCAGCGCTGGGAGGGGCGTCACAGATACGCAGTATTTT,CASSAGRGVTDTQYF
TRBD2,-,TRBV4-3,TRBJ2-3,TGCGCCAGCAGCCAAGATGGGGTAGCGGGAAACACAGATACGCAGTATTTT,CASSQDGVAGNTDTQYF
-,-,TRBV4-2,TRBJ2-7,TGTGCCAGCAGCCATAGCAGGGGCATTGGGTACGAGCAGTACTTC,CASSHSRGIGYEQYF
-,-,TRBV12-3/TRBV12-4,TRBJ2-1,TGTGCCAGCAGTGTTTGGGGGGCGAGGGAGCAGTTCTTC,CASSVWGAREQFF
TRBD1,-,TRBV7-3,TRBJ2-5,TGTGCCAGCAGCTTACTCGGGACAGCCCAAGAGACCCAGTACTTC,CASSLLGTAQETQYF
TRBD2,few,TRBV2,TRBJ2-3,TGTGCCAGTGAAGCGGGGGGCATAAGCACAGATACGCAGTATTTT,CASEAGGISTDTQYF
-,few,TRBV20-1,TRBJ2-4,TGCAGTGCCCAACCGGGGAGTGCCAAAAACATTCAGTACTTC,CSAQPGSAKNIQYF
TRBD2,-,TRBV20-1,TRBJ2-1,TGCAGTGCTAGAGATTATCCTAGCGGGGGGCCAGACAATGAGCAGTTCTTC,CSARDYPSGGPDNEQFF
TRBD1,once,TRBV4-2,TRBJ1-1,TGTGCCAGCGGACAGGACGGGCTCGAAGCTTTCTTT,CASGQDGLEAFF
TRBD2,-,TRBV28,TRBJ2-1,TGTGCCAGCAGTTTCCCGTACGGTGGGGGCGGGGGGGCACTCAATGAGCAGTTCTTC,CASSFPYGGGGGALNEQFF
-,-,TRBV15,TRBJ2-2,TGTGCCACCAGCAGAGAAGCACAGGGGAACACCGGGGAGCTGTTTTTT,CATSREAQGNTGELFF
-,few,TRBV20-1,TRBJ1-1,TGCAGTGCTAGAGATCCTGGAGCCGCAAACACTGAAGCTTTCTTT,CSARDPGAANTEAFF
TRBD1,-,TRBV5-1,TRBJ2-7,TGCGCCAGCAGCTTCGCGGGACAGGGTTCCTACAATGAGCAGTACTTC,CASSFAGQGSYNEQYF
TRBD1,few,TRBV7-2,TRBJ2-5,TGTGCCAGCAGCTTAGTAGGGACAGGCGCCCAAGAGACCCAGTACTTC,CASSLVGTGAQETQYF
TRBD1,-,TRBV12-3/TRBV12-4,TRBJ1-2,TGTGCCAGCACCGCTAGTGGACAGGGGCTTCGTGGCTACACCTTC,CASTASGQGLRGYTF
TRBD2,-,TRBV7-2,TRBJ2-7,TGTGCCAGCAGCTTAGCGCAAGGGACTAGCTCCTACAATGAGCAGTACTTC,CASSLAQGTSSYNEQYF
TRBD1,few,TRBV12-3/TRBV12-4,TRBJ1-1,TGTGCCAGCAGTTTAGCGCAAGGGACAGGAGCTGAAGCTTTCTTT,CASSLAQGTGAEAFF
-,few,TRBV20-1,TRBJ2-3,TGCAGTGCTAGTGGACACTCCAGCACAGATACGCAGTATTTT,CSASGHSSTDTQYF
-,-,TRBV20-1,TRBJ2-7,TGCAGTGCTGGTCCCTACCGAAGCTCCTACAATGAGCAGTACTTC,CSAGPYRSSYNEQYF
-,-,TRBV5-5,TRBJ2-7,TGTGCCAGCAGCTTGTATGCAGAGGAGGGCTCCTACAATGAGCAGTACTTC,CASSLYAEEGSYNEQYF
-,-,TRBV2,TRBJ2-3,TGTGCCAGCAGTGAAAGGGTTTCAAATACGCAGTATTTT,CASSERVSNTQYF
-,-,TRBV20-1,TRBJ1-2,TGCAGTGCTAGTGAGGGCTCTAACTATGGCTACACCTTC,CSASEGSNYGYTF
-,few,TRBV29-1,TRBJ1-1,TGCAGCGTCACCGGACAGAGCATGAACACTGAAGCTTTCTTT,CSVTGQSMNTEAFF
TRBD1,-,TRBV6-2/TRBV6-3,TRBJ1-1,TGTGCCAGCAGAACACCCACAGGGGACGTCGTGAACACTGAAGCTTTCTTT,CASRTPTGDVVNTEAFF
-,once,TRBV7-2,TRBJ2-7,TGTGCCAGCAGCGTAGGCGAGGCCCACTACGAGCAGTACTTC,CASSVGEAHYEQYF
-,-,TRBV9,TRBJ1-2,TGTGCCAGCAGCGAGCAGGGTAACTATGGCTACACCTTC,CASSEQGNYGYTF
TRBD2,-,TRBV12-3/TRBV12-4,TRBJ2-1,TGTACCAGCAGTTTCGGGACTAGCGGGAACAATGAGCAGTTCTTC,CTSSFGTSGNNEQFF
TRBD1,few,TRBV7-6,TRBJ2-5,TGTGCCAGCAGCATCCGGGACAGGGTTTCGGGAGAGACCCAGTACTTC,CASSIRDRVSGETQYF
-,-,TRBV7-8,TRBJ1-5,TGTGCCAGCAGCCGTGACAGCCTTTATCGGCCCCAGCATTTT,CASSRDSLYRPQHF
-,-,TRBV7-3,TRBJ2-1,TGTGCCAGCAGCTTAGTCCGAGGGACGACCAATGAGCAGTTCTTC,CASSLVRGTTNEQFF
-,-,TRBV5-1,TRBJ2-7,TGCGCCAGCAGCTCGTCGGGGGATGATGAGCAGTACTTC,CASSSSGDDEQYF
TRBD1,few,TRBV6-5,TRBJ1-1,TGTGCCAGCAGACCCCGACAGGGACGGTGGGACACTGAAGCTTTCTTT,CASRPRQGRWDTEAFF
-,-,TRBV10-3,TRBJ2-3,TGTGCCATCAGTGAAGGGTCACAGCTTTACACAGATACGCAGTATTTT,CAISEGSQLYTDTQYF
-,-,TRBV7-9,TRBJ2-6,TGTGCCAGCACCCGGGCGGTGTGGGCCGTCCTGACTTTC,CASTRAVWAVLTF
-,many,TRBV9,TRBJ1-2,TGTGCCAGCAGCGTAGATTTGAGGCGAAACTATGGCTACACCTTC,CASSVDLRRNYGYTF
-,few,TRBV20-1,TRBJ1-5,TGCAGTGCTAGACGGTCCCGGGCCCCTACGGAGCAGCCCCAGCATTTT,CSARRSRAPTEQPQHF
-,-,TRBV6-5,TRBJ1-2,TGTGCCAGCAGTTACTCAGTCCCAGGGACACCATTTAACTATGGCTACACCTTC,CASSYSVPGTPFNYGYTF
-,-,TRBV5-1,TRBJ1-1,TGCGCCAGCAGCCCGAGGGGTAGTATGAACACTGAAGCTTTCTTT,CASSPRGSMNTEAFF
-,few,TRBV18,TRBJ1-1,TGTGCCAGCGCACGTGCAACGGCTGAAGCTTTCTTT,CASARATAEAFF
TRBD1,few,TRBV7-2,TRBJ1-5,TGTGCCAGCAGCAAAGGGGGACAGTCAAATCAGCCCCAGCATTTT,CASSKGGQSNQPQHF
-,once,TRBV29-1,TRBJ2-2,TGCAGCGTTGTCTGGGGGCAAGATGGGGGCGGGGAGCTGTTTTTT,CSVVWGQDGGGELFF
-,-,TRBV6-6,TRBJ1-1,TGTGCCAGCACTCCCGGAGATGGGAGCACTGAAGCTTTCTTT,CASTPGDGSTEAFF